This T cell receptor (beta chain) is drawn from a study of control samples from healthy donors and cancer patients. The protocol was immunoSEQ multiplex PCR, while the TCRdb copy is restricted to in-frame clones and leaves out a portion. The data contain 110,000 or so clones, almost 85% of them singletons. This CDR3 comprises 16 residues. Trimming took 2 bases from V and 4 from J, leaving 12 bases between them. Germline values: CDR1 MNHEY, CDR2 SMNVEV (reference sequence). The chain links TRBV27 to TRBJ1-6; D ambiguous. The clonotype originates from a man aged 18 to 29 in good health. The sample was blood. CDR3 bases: TGTGCCAGCAGTTTAATCGGGCGGATTTATAATTCACCCCTCCACTTT. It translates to CASSLIGRIYNSPLHF.